What follows is one T cell receptor beta chain and its context. Original data processing: Using reference gene primer amplification, nucleated cell counts were estimated. Measured with immunoSEQ multiplex PCR; TCRdb has only the in-frame clones, and not every one. That table is the source of V, J and clone size, and D and trimming were worked out from the DNA. The profile shows about 280,000 clones, approximately 89% of them singletons. The CDR3 covers 14 residues. V lost 5 bases to trimming and J lost 6 bases; unmatched junction nucleotides: 6. The germline V gene has CDR1 MGHRA and CDR2 YSYEKL. These data are taken from a study of blood T cell repertoires in COVID-19. Study-level information: Acute-phase and convalescent COVID-19 samples originated in the United States, Italy and Spain. In each case, the material was cDNA or gDNA derived from T cells, B-cell-depleted T cells, or PBMCs.

The chain joins TRBV4-1 to TRBJ2-2; 7 bases fit TRBD1. This clonotype was obtained from a woman in her twenties or thirties with COVID-19, enrolled during active disease. Sequencing input: peripheral blood. The CDR3 coding sequence is TGCGCCAGCAGCTTCCGGCAGGGGGCCGGGGAGCTGTTTTTT. Translating it yields CASSFRQGAGELFF.